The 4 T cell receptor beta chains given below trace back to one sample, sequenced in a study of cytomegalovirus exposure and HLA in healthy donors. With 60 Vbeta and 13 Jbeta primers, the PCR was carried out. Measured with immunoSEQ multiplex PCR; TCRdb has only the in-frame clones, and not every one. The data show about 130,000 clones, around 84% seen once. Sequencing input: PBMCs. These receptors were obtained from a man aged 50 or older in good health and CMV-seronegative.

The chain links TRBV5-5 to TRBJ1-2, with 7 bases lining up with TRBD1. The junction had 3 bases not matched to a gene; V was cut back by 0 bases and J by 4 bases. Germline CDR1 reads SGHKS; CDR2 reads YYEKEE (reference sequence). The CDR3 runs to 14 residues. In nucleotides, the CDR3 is TGTGCCAGCAGCTTGGGGGACAGCATCTATGGCTACACCTTC. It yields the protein CASSLGDSIYGYTF.

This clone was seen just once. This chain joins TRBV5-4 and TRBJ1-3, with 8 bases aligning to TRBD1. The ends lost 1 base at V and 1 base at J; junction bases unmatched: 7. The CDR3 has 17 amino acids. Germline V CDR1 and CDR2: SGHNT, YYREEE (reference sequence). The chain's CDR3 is CASSLSGGASSGNTIYF. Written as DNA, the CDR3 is TGTGCCAGCAGCTTGTCAGGGGGCGCGAGTTCTGGAAACACCATATATTTT. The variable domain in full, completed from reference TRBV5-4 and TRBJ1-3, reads ETGVTQSPTHLIKTRGQQVTLRCSSQSGHNTVSWYQQALGQGPQFIFQYYREEENGRGNFPPRFSGLQFPNYSSELNVNALELDDSALYLCASSLSGGASSGNTIYFGEGSWLTVV.

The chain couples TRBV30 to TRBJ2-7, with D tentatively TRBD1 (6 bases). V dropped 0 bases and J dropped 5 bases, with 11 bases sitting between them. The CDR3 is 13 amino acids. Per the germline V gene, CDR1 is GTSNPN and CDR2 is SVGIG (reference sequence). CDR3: CAWSVQGMNEQYF. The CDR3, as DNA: TGTGCCTGGAGTGTACAGGGAATGAACGAGCAGTACTTC.

The DNA for the CDR3 is TGCGCCAGCAGCTTGGGGGCCTTCGGGAGGAATGAGCAGTTCTTC. Residues: CASSLGAFGRNEQFF. This rearrangement joins TRBV5-1 to TRBJ2-1; 7 nucleotides agree with TRBD2. Trimming removed 0 bases from V and 7 bases from J; junction bases left unmatched: 7. The CDR3 is 15 amino acids. Germline V gene sequence: CDR1 SGHRS, CDR2 YFSETQ.